These 18 T cell receptor beta chains originate from one sample sequenced in a study of blood T cells in healthy people across ages. Sample-barcoded 5' priming and a J-beta primer mix drove a second PCR of roughly 6 to 12 cycles. TCRdb re-derived calls from the 5' RACE reads in MiXCR, one entry per CDR3 protein. The sample records over 750,000 distinct CDR3 sequences, approximately 25% being singletons. This sample also belongs to another study, concerning T cells of mothers and their children.

Sequenced material: blood. The receptor set was obtained from a boy aged 5-17 years in good health.

At least ten counts were recorded for this clonotype. The V gene is TRBV4-3, the J gene TRBJ2-3; TRBD2 aligns across 12 bases. After removal of 4 bases from V and 4 bases from J, the junction contained 6 bases not matched to a gene. The CDR3 is made up of 16 amino acids. The germline V gene encodes CDR1 LGHNA and CDR2 YSLEER. The CDR3 reads CASSPRLAGESDTQYF. The CDR3 nucleotides are TGCGCCAGCAGCCCAAGACTAGCGGGGGAATCAGATACGCAGTATTTT.

The chain couples TRBV12-3 or TRBV12-4 to TRBJ2-4; TRBD2 might be the D (5 bases). V was cut by 0 bases and J by 0 bases, with 6 bases left in between. This CDR3 is built from 15 residues. CDR3: CASSLARVAKNIQYF. The CDR3 DNA sequence: TGTGCCAGCAGTTTAGCGCGGGTAGCCAAAAACATTCAGTACTTC.

The chain carries TRBV11-2 and TRBJ1-2; 7 bases map to TRBD1. Germline lookup yields CDR1 SGHAT and CDR2 FQNNGV. The CDR3 is 15 amino acids. With V trimmed by 3 bases and J by 10 bases, 14 bases remained unmatched. CDR3 sequence: CASSFTGDGYGDYTF. Written as DNA, the CDR3 is TGTGCCAGCAGCTTTACAGGGGATGGCTATGGTGACTACACCTTC.

The genes are TRBV20-1 and TRBJ1-2; D may be TRBD1 (5 bases). The V end lost 1 base, the J end lost 4 bases, and 22 bases lay between the germline ends. From germline, CDR1 is DFQATT and CDR2 SNEGSKA (reference sequence). There are 17 residues in the CDR3. CDR3 DNA sequence: TGCAGTGCTAGAGCTGGCGGAGCGGGGTGGGGGACCTATGGCTACACCTTC. As protein: CSARAGGAGWGTYGYTF.

This clonotype has just a few counts. Sequence at one end of the junction differs from germline and may be a read error. V usage is TRBV5-1 and J usage is TRBJ2-5; D unclear. The CDR3 runs 13 residues. Per germline, CDR1 SGHRS and CDR2 YFSETQ. Written as DNA, the CDR3 is TGCGCCAGCGCCCCCCCGGAGTCCTACGAGCAGCACTTC. The encoded protein is CASAPPESYEQHF.

This chain joins TRBV7-2 and TRBJ2-1; 11 nucleotides match TRBD1. The V gene end was trimmed by 4 bases and the J gene end by 4 bases; junction bases not matched to a gene: 9. The CDR3 is 17 residues long. Germline-derived CDR1 and CDR2 are SGHTA and FQGNSA. The CDR3 region has the DNA TGTGCCAGCAGCTCCCAGGTCGGACAGGGGGCTTACAATGAGCAGTTCTTC. Its protein product is CASSSQVGQGAYNEQFF.

The chain couples TRBV29-1 to TRBJ2-3; 7 bases are a match to TRBD2. Near its end, the DNA agrees better with TRBJ2-1, so the J call may be wrong. This CDR3 contains 12 residues. Germline V lookup: CDR1 SQVTM, CDR2 ANQGSEA. The CDR3: CSVTGLEPEQFF. The DNA for the CDR3 is TGCAGCGTGACCGGACTAGAGCCTGAGCAGTTCTTC.

The V gene is TRBV7-2, the J gene TRBJ1-5, with D unresolved. The V end was cut by 5 bases, the J end by 5 bases, with 10 bases between. The germline V gene has CDR1 SGHTA and CDR2 FQGNSA. CDR3 size: 13 residues. The CDR3 bases are TGTGCCAGCAGCCCGGAGCGGCATCAGCCCCAGCATTTT. Protein sequence: CASSPERHQPQHF.

This rearrangement joins TRBV6-6 to TRBJ1-3; TRBD1 might be the D (5 bases). Trimming took off 2 bases at V and 4 bases at J, with 15 bases between the two ends. CDR3 length: 16 amino acids. Per germline, CDR1 MNHNY and CDR2 SVGAGI (reference sequence). The CDR3 protein is CASSYIDQGWGNTIYF. For the CDR3, the DNA is TGTGCCAGCAGTTACATCGATCAGGGTTGGGGAAACACCATATATTTT.

There are a few counts of this clonotype. The chain has TRBV20-1 and TRBJ1-5; 7 bases line up with TRBD1. Germline CDR1 is DFQATT and CDR2 is SNEGSKA (reference sequence). The CDR3 is 13 amino acids. Trimming cost V 3 bases and J 3 bases; bases outside gene matches: 2. The CDR3 bases are TGCAGTGCTAGTACAGGGGTCAATCAGCCCCAGCATTTT. Encoded protein: CSASTGVNQPQHF.

V usage is TRBV19 and J usage is TRBJ2-5; D unclear. The CDR3 runs 13 residues. Germline loops: CDR1 LNHDA, CDR2 SQIVND (reference sequence). Trimming cost V 3 bases and J 2 bases, with 7 bases left between them. CDR3: CASSIPAQETQYF. DNA for the CDR3: TGTGCCAGTAGTATCCCGGCACAAGAGACCCAGTACTTC.

This clonotype was found a few times. This chain joins TRBV12-5 and TRBJ2-7; D is ambiguous. There are 12 residues in the CDR3. Between the trimmed V and J ends, which lost 0 bases and 7 bases, there was a span of 7 bases. Germline loops: CDR1 LGHNT, CDR2 FRNRAP. CDR3 amino acids: CASGLVGIEQYF. As DNA, the CDR3 is TGTGCTAGTGGTTTGGTAGGAATAGAGCAGTACTTC. Supplemented by reference TRBV12-5 and TRBJ2-7, the full variable domain reads DARVTQTPRHKVTEMGQEVTMRCQPILGHNTVFWYRQTMMQGLELLAYFRNRAPLDDSGMPKDRFSAEMPDATLATLKIQPSEPRDSAVYFCASGLVGIEQYFGPGTRLTVT.

The chain joins TRBV9 to TRBJ2-3; TRBD2 matches at 10 bases. Germline V gives CDR1 SGDLS, CDR2 YYNGEE. This CDR3 has 18 amino acids. V lost 4 bases and J lost 2; bases outside the gene matches: 13. DNA for the CDR3: TGTGCCAGCAGCCCTAGAAGGACTAGCGGAGGCCCCACAGATACGCAGTATTTT. Translated: CASSPRRTSGGPTDTQYF.

There are a few counts of this clonotype. This chain connects TRBV7-2 to TRBJ1-3; D is ambiguous. CDR1 SGHTA and CDR2 FQGNSA come from the germline V gene. The CDR3 spans 14 residues. V was trimmed by 4 bases and J by 1 base, leaving 8 bases between them. The CDR3 region is CASSWGDSGNTIYF. The CDR3 nucleotides are TGTGCCAGCAGCTGGGGTGATTCTGGAAACACCATATATTTT.

The rearrangement links TRBV6-4 to TRBJ2-7; 7 positions agree with TRBD1. The CDR3 length is 13 residues. Germline V lookup: CDR1 MRHNA, CDR2 SNTAGT. The ends lost 6 bases at V and 3 bases at J; junction bases unmatched: 5. CDR3 sequence (DNA): TGTGCCAGCAGCGGACAGGAATTCTACGAGCAGTACTTC. It is translated as CASSGQEFYEQYF.

This clonotype was detected a few times. The chain joins TRBV6-1 to TRBJ2-3; 14 nucleotides match TRBD2. V lost 7 bases, J lost 5 bases, and 11 bases stayed unmatched. Germline CDR1 reads MNHNS; CDR2 reads SASEGT. The CDR3 is 17 residues long. CDR3 residues: CASNPGTSGSGEDTQYF. CDR3 nucleotides: TGTGCCAGCAACCCCGGGACTAGCGGGAGTGGGGAAGATACGCAGTATTTT.

This clonotype has more than one count but fewer than ten. The chain carries TRBV21-1 and TRBJ1-6. TRBV21-1 is noted as a pseudogene. This CDR3 has 10 amino acids. CDR3: CASSKSPLHF. The CDR3 DNA reads TGTGCCAGCAGCAAATCACCCCTCCACTTT.

This clonotype was seen a handful of times. The chain employs TRBV24-1 and TRBJ2-7; 8 nucleotides agree with TRBD1. Germline trimming cut 3 bases from V and 2 bases from J; bases unmatched to any gene: 5. The CDR3 contains 15 residues. CDR1 is KGHDR, CDR2 SFDVKD, per germline. The CDR3 reads CATSDPTGDPYEQYF. CDR3 bases: TGTGCCACCAGTGATCCGACAGGGGACCCCTACGAGCAGTACTTC.